The T cell receptor (beta chain) under discussion was sequenced for a study of metastatic and nonmetastatic thyroid tumors. Turning to the study itself: The comparison covered peripheral blood and tumor or nodule tissue in malignant and benign thyroid patients.

General study points: According to reports, the diversity of TCR beta was significantly higher in malignant thyroid tumors than in benign nodules, and this held in both blood and tumor samples.

This CDR3 spans 14 amino acids. The V end was cut by 1 base, the J end by 4 bases, with 10 bases between. Remarks on this clone: Its target is unknown.

Nobody among the patients had been given any treatment before thyroid surgery. TCRdb redid the clone calls on the PCR reads using MiXCR. The sample consists of under 6,500 clones, almost 35% of them appearing once. The TCR sequence derives from a male donor with papillary thyroid cancer or a benign thyroid nodule (not recorded which). Some clones in this sample may be carry-over from other donors' samples. The chain combines TRBV12-3 or TRBV12-4 with TRBJ1-1; no clear D. The sequencing input was adjacent normal tissue. CDR3 loop: CASSLGGSGTEAFF. As DNA, the CDR3 is TGTGCCAGCAGTTTAGGTGGTTCGGGCACTGAAGCTTTCTTT.